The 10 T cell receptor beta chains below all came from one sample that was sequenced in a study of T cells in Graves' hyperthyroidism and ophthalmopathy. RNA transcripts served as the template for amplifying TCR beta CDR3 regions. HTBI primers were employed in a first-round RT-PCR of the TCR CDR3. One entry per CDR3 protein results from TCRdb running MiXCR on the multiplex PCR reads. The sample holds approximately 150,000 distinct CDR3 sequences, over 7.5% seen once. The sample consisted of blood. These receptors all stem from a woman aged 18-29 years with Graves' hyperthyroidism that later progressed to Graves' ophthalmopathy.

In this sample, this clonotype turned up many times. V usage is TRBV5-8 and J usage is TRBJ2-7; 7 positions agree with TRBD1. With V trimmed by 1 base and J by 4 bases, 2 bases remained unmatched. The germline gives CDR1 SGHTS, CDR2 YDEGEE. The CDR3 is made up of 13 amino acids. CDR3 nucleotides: TGTGCCAGCAGCTTGAACAGGGGTTACGAGCAGTACTTC. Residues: CASSLNRGYEQYF.

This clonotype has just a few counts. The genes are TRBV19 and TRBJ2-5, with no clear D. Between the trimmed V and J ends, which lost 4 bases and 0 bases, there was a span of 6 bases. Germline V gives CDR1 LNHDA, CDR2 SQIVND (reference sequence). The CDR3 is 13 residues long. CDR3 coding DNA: TGTGCCAGTAGTAAGACCCACCAAGAGACCCAGTACTTC. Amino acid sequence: CASSKTHQETQYF.

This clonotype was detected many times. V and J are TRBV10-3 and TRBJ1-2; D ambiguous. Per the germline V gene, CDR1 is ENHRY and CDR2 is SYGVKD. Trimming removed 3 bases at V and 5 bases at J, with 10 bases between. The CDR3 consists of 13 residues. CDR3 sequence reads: CAISEQKTYGYTF. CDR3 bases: TGTGCCATCAGTGAACAGAAGACTTATGGCTACACCTTC.

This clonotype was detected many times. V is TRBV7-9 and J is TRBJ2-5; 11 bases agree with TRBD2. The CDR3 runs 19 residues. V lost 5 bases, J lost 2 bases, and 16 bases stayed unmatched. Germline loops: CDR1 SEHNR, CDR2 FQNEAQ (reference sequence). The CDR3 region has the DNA TGTGCCAGCAGCCCCCTTTTCAGAACTAGCGGGAGCGCTCAAGAGACCCAGTACTTC. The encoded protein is CASSPLFRTSGSAQETQYF.

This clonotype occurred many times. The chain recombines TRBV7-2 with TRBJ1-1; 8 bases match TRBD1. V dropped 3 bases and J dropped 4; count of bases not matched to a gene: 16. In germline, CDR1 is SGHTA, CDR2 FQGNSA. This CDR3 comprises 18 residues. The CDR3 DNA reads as TGTGCCAGCAGCTTTAGGCCCCCTACCAGGGGGCTACCCACTGAAGCTTTCTTT. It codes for CASSFRPPTRGLPTEAFF.

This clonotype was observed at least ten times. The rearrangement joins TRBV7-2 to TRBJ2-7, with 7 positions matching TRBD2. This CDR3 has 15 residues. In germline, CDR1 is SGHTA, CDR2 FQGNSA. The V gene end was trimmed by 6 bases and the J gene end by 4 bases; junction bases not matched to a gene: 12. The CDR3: CASSRDGGFFYEQYF. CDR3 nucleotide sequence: TGTGCCAGCAGTAGGGACGGGGGGTTCTTTTACGAGCAGTACTTC.

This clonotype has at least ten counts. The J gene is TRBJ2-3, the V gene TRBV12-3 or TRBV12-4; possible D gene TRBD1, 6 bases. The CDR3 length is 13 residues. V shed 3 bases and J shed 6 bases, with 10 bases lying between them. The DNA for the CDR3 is TGTGCCAGCAGTTTTGCAGGGGAGGATACGCAGTATTTT. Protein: CASSFAGEDTQYF.

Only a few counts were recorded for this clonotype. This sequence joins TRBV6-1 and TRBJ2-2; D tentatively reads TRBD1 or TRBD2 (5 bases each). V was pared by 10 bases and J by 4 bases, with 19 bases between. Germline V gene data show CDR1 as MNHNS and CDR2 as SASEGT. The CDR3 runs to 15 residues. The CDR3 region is CATKGASRATGELFF. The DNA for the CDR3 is TGTGCCACAAAAGGGGCTTCGCGGGCCACCGGGGAGCTGTTTTTT.

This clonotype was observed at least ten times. The CDR3 DNA sequence: TGCAGTGCCGAGACAGGGGCTATCAATCAGCCCCAGCATTTT. This codes for CSAETGAINQPQHF. V gene TRBV20-1 combines with J gene TRBJ1-5; 8 positions agree with TRBD1. The CDR3 covers 14 residues. The trim removed 6 bases at V and 3 bases at J, leaving 7 bases unmatched. In germline, CDR1 is DFQATT, CDR2 SNEGSKA (reference sequence).

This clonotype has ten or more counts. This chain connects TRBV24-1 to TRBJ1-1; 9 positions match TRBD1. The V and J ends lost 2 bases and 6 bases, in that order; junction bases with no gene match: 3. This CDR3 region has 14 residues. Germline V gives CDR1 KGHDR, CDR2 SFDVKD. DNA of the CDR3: TGTGCCACCAGTGATTCGGGGACAGGGCCTGAAGCTTTCTTT. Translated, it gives CATSDSGTGPEAFF.